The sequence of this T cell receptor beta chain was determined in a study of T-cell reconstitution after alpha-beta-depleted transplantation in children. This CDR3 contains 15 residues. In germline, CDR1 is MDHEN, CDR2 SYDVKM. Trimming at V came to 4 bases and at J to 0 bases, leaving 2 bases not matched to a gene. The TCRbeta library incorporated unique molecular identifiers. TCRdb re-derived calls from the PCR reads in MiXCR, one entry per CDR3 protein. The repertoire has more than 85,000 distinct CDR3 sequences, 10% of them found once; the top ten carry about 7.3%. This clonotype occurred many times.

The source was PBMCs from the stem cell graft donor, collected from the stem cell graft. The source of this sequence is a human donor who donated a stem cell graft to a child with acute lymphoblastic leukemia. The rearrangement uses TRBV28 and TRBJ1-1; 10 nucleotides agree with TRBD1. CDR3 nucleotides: TGTGCCAGCAGTTCCGGGACAGGGGTGAACACTGAAGCTTTCTTT. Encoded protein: CASSSGTGVNTEAFF.